Listed here are 13 T cell receptor beta chains from one sample, sequenced in a study of early T cells in non-severe SARS-CoV-2 infection (dated by TCRdb to the early 2020s). The library was obtained by 5' RACE. Sequenced on a NextSeq 500. Using fastp at Q25 and MiXCR, TCRdb reprocessed the public reads and kept productive beta chains. Rows are combined by CDR3 protein, so each entry shows the most common genes and DNA. This sample has tens of thousands of distinct CDR3 sequences in its table, and over 12% of those were observed once. The ten largest clonotypes hold approximately 0.54% of the sample. The sample taken for sequencing was whole blood. These TCRs come from an adult who was a healthcare worker with PCR-confirmed SARS-CoV-2 infection or an uninfected control (not recorded which).

This clonotype appeared a few times. This chain uses TRBV20-1 with TRBJ2-1; TRBD1 agrees at 9 bases. The V gene end was trimmed by 4 bases and the J gene end by 10 bases; junction bases not matched to a gene: 11. The CDR3 has 14 amino acids. In germline, CDR1 is DFQATT, CDR2 SNEGSKA (reference sequence). This chain's CDR3 is CSAIAGTGIREQFF. The CDR3, as DNA: TGCAGTGCTATCGCCGGGACAGGGATAAGAGAGCAGTTCTTC.

This clonotype occurred a few times. The chain has TRBV5-1 and TRBJ2-1, with D tentatively TRBD1 (7 bases). Germline assignment: CDR1 SGHRS and CDR2 YFSETQ. The V end was cut by 4 bases, the J end by 5 bases, with 16 bases between. There are 15 residues in the CDR3. CDR3 nucleotides: TGCGCCAGCAGCCGCGGGACAGTAGATGACAATGAGCAGTTCTTC. Amino acid sequence: CASSRGTVDDNEQFF.

This chain uses TRBV12-3 or TRBV12-4 with TRBJ1-5; no clear D gene. This CDR3 contains 15 residues. V was cut by 2 bases and J by 0 bases, with 8 bases left in between. CDR3 sequence (DNA): TGTGCCAGCAGTTTAACGGAAGGTAGCAATCAGCCCCAGCATTTT. Its translation: CASSLTEGSNQPQHF.

This clonotype was seen a handful of times. The gene calls are TRBV19 and TRBJ2-5, with a possible D match to TRBD2 (7 bases). The V end lost 2 bases, the J end lost 1 base, and 11 bases lay between the germline ends. CDR3 length equals 15 residues. The V gene's germline CDR1 is LNHDA and CDR2 SQIVND (reference sequence). In DNA form, the CDR3 reads TGTGCCAGTAGTATATCGAGGGGGGGCCAAGAGACCCAGTACTTC. Translating it yields CASSISRGGQETQYF. Using reference TRBV19 and TRBJ2-5 for the parts outside the CDR3, the full variable domain is DGGITQSPKYLFRKEGQNVTLSCEQNLNHDAMYWYRQDPGQGLRLIYYSQIVNDFQKGDIAEGYSVSREKKESFPLTVTSAQKNPTAFYLCASSISRGGQETQYFGPGTRLLVL.

This clonotype was seen a handful of times. The V and J genes are TRBV30 and TRBJ1-1; 10 bases fit TRBD1. Germline CDR1 GTSNPN, CDR2 SVGIG (reference sequence). This CDR3 has 14 amino acids. After removal of 0 bases from V and 4 bases from J, the junction contained 2 bases not matched to a gene. CDR3 amino acids: CAWSVGTGATEAFF. The CDR3 DNA follows: TGTGCCTGGAGTGTCGGGACAGGGGCCACTGAAGCTTTCTTT.

This clonotype was detected ten times or more. V gene TRBV12-3 or TRBV12-4 combines with J gene TRBJ2-1, with 15 bases lining up with TRBD2. CDR3 length: 15 residues. V was pared by 4 bases and J by 10 bases, with 5 bases of the junction left unmatched. CDR3 amino acids: CASSSWTSGGGEQFF. The CDR3 coding sequence is TGTGCCAGCAGTTCTTGGACTAGCGGGGGGGGCGAGCAGTTCTTC.

This clonotype was recorded many times. The rearrangement links TRBV7-6 to TRBJ2-3; the D gene is possibly TRBD1 (5 bases). V lost 2 bases, J lost 6 bases, and 21 bases lay in between. Germline V gives CDR1 SGHVS, CDR2 FNYEAQ. There are 17 residues in the CDR3. The CDR3 DNA reads as TGTGCCAGCAGCTTACCCATCCGTGGGGCTACTCCGGATACGCAGTATTTT. It codes for CASSLPIRGATPDTQYF.

The chain joins TRBV6-1 to TRBJ2-2, with TRBD1 matching over 8 bases. With V trimmed by 6 bases and J by 1 base, 10 bases remained unmatched. The CDR3 covers 17 residues. The germline CDR1 and CDR2 sequences are MNHNS and SASEGT. DNA for the CDR3: TGTGCCAGCAGGTTCCCGGGACAGGTCGTGAACACCGGGGAGCTGTTTTTT. It codes for CASRFPGQVVNTGELFF.

The gene calls are TRBV20-1 and TRBJ1-2; a possible D gene is TRBD1 (5 bases). Trimming shortened V by 0 bases and J by 2 bases, and 7 bases separated the two germline ends. This CDR3 comprises 13 residues. Per germline, CDR1 DFQATT and CDR2 SNEGSKA (reference sequence). This CDR3 reads CSAREWGNYGYTF. The CDR3 DNA is TGCAGTGCTAGAGAGTGGGGGAACTATGGCTACACCTTC.

V usage is TRBV12-3 or TRBV12-4 and J usage is TRBJ2-2, with TRBD2 matching over 7 bases. This CDR3 is built from 12 residues. With 4 bases clipped from V and 14 bases from J, the junction kept 7 bases outside the gene matches. CDR3 sequence (DNA): TGTGCCAGCAGTTCCCCAGGGAGGGTTCTGTTTTTT. This encodes CASSSPGRVLFF.

This clonotype was counted only a few times. The gene calls are TRBV18 and TRBJ2-3, with a tentative D call TRBD1 (5 bases). This CDR3 has 14 amino acids. The V and J ends lost 2 bases and 2 bases respectively, with 8 bases between them. CDR1 and CDR2 (germline): KGHSH, LQKENI. The chain's CDR3 is CASSPNGATDTQYF. DNA for the CDR3: TGTGCCAGCTCACCAAATGGGGCCACAGATACGCAGTATTTT. Full variable domain (remainder filled in from reference TRBV18 and TRBJ2-3): NAGVMQNPRHLVRRRGQEARLRCSPMKGHSHVYWYRQLPEEGLKFMVYLQKENIIDESGMPKERFSAEFPKEGPSILRIQQVVRGDSAAYFCASSPNGATDTQYFGPGTRLTVL.

This clonotype turned up a few times. The rearrangement joins TRBV5-1 to TRBJ2-5; a weak D match, TRBD2 (6 bases). With 0 bases removed from V and 1 base from J, the gap between germline ends came to 10 bases. The germline gives CDR1 SGHRS, CDR2 YFSETQ. The CDR3 consists of 15 residues. The CDR3 DNA is TGCGCCAGCAGCTTGGGCGGGGTCCCCCAAGAGACCCAGTACTTC. It yields the protein CASSLGGVPQETQYF.

V is TRBV29-1 and J is TRBJ1-1; 8 bases are a match to TRBD1. Trimming took 6 bases from V and 4 from J; bases not matched to a gene: 4. Germline values: CDR1 SQVTM, CDR2 ANQGSEA. The CDR3 is 12 residues long. Here the CDR3 DNA reads TGCAGCGTACGCACAGGGGGCACTGAAGCTTTCTTT. It translates to CSVRTGGTEAFF.